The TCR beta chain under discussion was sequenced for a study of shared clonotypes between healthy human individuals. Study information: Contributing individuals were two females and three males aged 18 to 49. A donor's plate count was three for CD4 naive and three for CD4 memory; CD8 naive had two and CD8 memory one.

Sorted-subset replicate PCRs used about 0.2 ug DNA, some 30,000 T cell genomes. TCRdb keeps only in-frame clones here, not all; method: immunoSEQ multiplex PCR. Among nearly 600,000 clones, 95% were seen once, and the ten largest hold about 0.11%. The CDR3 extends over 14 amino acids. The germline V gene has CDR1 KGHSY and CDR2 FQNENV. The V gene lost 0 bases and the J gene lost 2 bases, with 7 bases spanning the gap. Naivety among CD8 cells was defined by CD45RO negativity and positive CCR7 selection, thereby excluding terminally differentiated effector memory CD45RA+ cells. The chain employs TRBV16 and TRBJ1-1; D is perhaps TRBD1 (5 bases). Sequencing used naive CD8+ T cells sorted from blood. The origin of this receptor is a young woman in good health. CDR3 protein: CASSQSQGNTEAFF. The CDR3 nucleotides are TGTGCCAGCAGCCAATCGCAGGGCAACACTGAAGCTTTCTTT.